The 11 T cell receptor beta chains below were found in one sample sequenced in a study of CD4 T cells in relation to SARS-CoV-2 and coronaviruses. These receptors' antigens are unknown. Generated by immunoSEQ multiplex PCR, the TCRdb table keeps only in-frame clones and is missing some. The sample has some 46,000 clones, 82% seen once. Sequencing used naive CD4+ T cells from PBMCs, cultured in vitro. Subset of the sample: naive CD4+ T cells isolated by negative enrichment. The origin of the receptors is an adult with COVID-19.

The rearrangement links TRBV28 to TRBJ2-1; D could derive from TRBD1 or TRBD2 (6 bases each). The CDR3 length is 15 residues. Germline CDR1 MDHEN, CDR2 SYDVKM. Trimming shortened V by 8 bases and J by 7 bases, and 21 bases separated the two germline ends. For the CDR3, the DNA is TGTGCCAGCGGAGGAGTTTCGGGGGCCCGGAATGAGCAGTTCTTC. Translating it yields CASGGVSGARNEQFF.

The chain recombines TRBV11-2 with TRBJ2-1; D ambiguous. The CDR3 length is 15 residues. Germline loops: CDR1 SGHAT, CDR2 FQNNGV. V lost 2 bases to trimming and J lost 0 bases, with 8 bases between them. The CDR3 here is CASSLFLSSYNEQFF. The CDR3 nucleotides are TGTGCCAGCAGCTTATTCCTAAGCTCCTACAATGAGCAGTTCTTC.

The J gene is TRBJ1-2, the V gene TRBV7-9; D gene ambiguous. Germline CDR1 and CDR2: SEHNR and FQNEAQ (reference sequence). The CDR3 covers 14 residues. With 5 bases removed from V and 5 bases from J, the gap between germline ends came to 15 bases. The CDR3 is CASSRASLGYGYTF. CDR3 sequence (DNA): TGTGCCAGCAGCCGGGCCTCACTCGGATATGGCTACACCTTC.

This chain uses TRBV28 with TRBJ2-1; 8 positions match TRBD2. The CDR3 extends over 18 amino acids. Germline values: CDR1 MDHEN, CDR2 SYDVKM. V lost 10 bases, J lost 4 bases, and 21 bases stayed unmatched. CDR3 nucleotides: TGTGCCACCGTGACGGGAGGGGCCGGCTTTGGGGCATACAATGAGCAGTTCTTC. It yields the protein CATVTGGAGFGAYNEQFF.

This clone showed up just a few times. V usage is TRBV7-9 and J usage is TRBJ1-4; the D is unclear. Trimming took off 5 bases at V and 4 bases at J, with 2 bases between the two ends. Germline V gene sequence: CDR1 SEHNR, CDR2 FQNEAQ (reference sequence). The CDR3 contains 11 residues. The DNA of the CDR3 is TGTGCCAGCAGCCTTAATGAAAAACTGTTTTTT. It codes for CASSLNEKLFF.

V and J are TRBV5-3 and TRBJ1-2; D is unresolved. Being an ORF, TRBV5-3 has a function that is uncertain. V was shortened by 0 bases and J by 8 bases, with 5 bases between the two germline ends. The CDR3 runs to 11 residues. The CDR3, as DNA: TGTGCCAGAAGCTTGGCCCTAGGCTACACCTTC. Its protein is CARSLALGYTF.

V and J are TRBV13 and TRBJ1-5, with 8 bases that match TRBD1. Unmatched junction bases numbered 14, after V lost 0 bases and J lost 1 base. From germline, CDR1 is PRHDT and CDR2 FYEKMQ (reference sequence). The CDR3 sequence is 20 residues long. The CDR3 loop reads CASSLGNQGAIDNSNQPQHF. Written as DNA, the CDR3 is TGTGCCAGCAGCTTAGGAAACCAGGGGGCCATTGACAACAGCAATCAGCCCCAGCATTTT.

CDR3 DNA: TGTGCCAGCAGCCAAGGCAGGGGGCTCTACGAGCAGTACTTC. Amino acid sequence: CASSQGRGLYEQYF. The rearrangement links TRBV3-1 (or the pseudogene TRBV3-2) to TRBJ2-7, with 8 nucleotides matching TRBD1. Trimming at V came to 1 base and at J to 3 bases, leaving 2 bases not matched to a gene. CDR3 length: 14 residues. Germline V CDR1 and CDR2: LGHDT, YNNKEL (reference sequence).

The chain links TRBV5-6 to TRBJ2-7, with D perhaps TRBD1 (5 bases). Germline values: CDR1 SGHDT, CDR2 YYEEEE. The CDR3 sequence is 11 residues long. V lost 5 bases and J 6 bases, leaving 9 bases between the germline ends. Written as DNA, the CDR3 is TGTGCCAGCAGTTATACAGGCGAGCAGTACTTC. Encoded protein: CASSYTGEQYF. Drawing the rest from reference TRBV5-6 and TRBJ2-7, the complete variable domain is DAGVTQSPTHLIKTRGQQVTLRCSPKSGHDTVSWYQQALGQGPQFIFQYYEEEERQRGNFPDRFSGHQFPNYSSELNVNALLLGDSALYLCASSYTGEQYFGPGTRLTVT.

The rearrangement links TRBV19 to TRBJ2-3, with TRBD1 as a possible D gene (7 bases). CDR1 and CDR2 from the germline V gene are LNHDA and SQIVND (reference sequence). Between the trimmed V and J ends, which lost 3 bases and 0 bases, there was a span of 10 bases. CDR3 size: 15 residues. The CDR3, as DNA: TGTGCCAGTAGTATCCAGGGGGGTAGCACAGATACGCAGTATTTT. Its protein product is CASSIQGGSTDTQYF.

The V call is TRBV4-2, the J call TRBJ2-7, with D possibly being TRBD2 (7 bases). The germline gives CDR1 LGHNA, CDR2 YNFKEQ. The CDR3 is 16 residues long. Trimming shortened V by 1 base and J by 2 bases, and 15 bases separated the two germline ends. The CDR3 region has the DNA TGTGCCAGCAGCCAAGTCAGGGGTGCGGGAGCCTACGAGCAGTACTTC. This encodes CASSQVRGAGAYEQYF.